This T cell receptor (beta chain) emerged from a study of cytomegalovirus exposure and HLA in healthy donors. Study-wide findings and caveats: According to a later analysis, donors in an Asian-associated ancestry cluster reportedly had fewer N-insertions than the roughly 670-donor mean.

The ends lost 5 bases at V and 8 bases at J; junction bases unmatched: 8. Germline CDR1 MDHEN, CDR2 SYDVKM. CDR3 length: 15 amino acids. Remarks on this clone: Its antigen remains unknown.

Primers: 60 Vbeta forward and 13 Jbeta reverse. Clones were read by immunoSEQ multiplex PCR, and TCRdb kept only the in-frame ones, dropping some. The table shows some 190,000 clones, with less than 80% occurring only once. This TCR came from a man aged 18 to 29 in good health and CMV-seronegative. The sample comprised PBMCs. The chain combines TRBV28 with TRBJ1-6; 8 bases line up with TRBD1. The CDR3: CASSGAGQGHSPLHF. CDR3 DNA: TGTGCCAGCAGTGGTGCTGGACAGGGCCATTCACCCCTCCACTTT. The full variable domain, rest sourced from reference TRBV28 and TRBJ1-6, is DVKVTQSSRYLVKRTGEKVFLECVQDMDHENMFWYRQDPGLGLRLIYFSYDVKMKEKGDIPEGYSVSREKKERFSLILESASTNQTSMYLCASSGAGQGHSPLHFGNGTRLTVT.